The 16 T cell receptor beta chains in this list originate from one sample, sequenced in a study of blood T cell repertoires in COVID-19. Clones were sequenced by immunoSEQ multiplex PCR, and TCRdb holds only the in-frame ones, with some missing. Of about 170,000 clones detected, about 86% appear once; the ten largest clones hold 3.7%. Material for sequencing was peripheral blood. The source is a man younger than 35 with active or convalescent COVID-19.

The chain has TRBV7-9 and TRBJ2-7; possible D gene TRBD1, 5 bases. This CDR3 has 17 residues. From germline, CDR1 is SEHNR and CDR2 FQNEAQ (reference sequence). Trimming removed 4 bases from V and 2 bases from J, with 21 bases in between. Here the CDR3 reads CASSSLFTGLGPYEQYF. The DNA for the CDR3 is TGTGCCAGCAGCTCTCTATTTACCGGGTTGGGGCCCTACGAGCAGTACTTC.

The gene calls are TRBV11-2 and TRBJ1-2; weak D call: TRBD1 (5 bases). The V and J ends lost 3 bases and 5 bases respectively, with 22 bases between them. Germline V gives CDR1 SGHAT, CDR2 FQNNGV. This CDR3 contains 17 residues. The CDR3 reads CASSFPDTPRSDYGYTF. The CDR3 DNA follows: TGTGCCAGCAGCTTCCCGGACACCCCTCGTTCGGATTATGGCTACACCTTC.

The rearrangement joins TRBV14 to TRBJ2-6; TRBD1 might be the D (6 bases). CDR1 is SGHDN and CDR2 is FVKESK in the germline V gene. The CDR3 loop spans 17 amino acids. V shed 5 bases and J shed 0 bases, with 14 bases lying between them. CDR3 sequence reads: CASSIRQASSGANVLTF. The CDR3 nucleotides read TGTGCCAGCAGCATTAGACAGGCCAGCTCTGGGGCCAACGTCCTGACTTTC.

This sequence joins TRBV28 and TRBJ1-6; D might be TRBD1 (6 bases). The germline CDR1 and CDR2 sequences are MDHEN and SYDVKM. This CDR3 has 15 amino acids. V lost 6 bases and J lost 3, with 12 bases in between. DNA for the CDR3: TGTGCCAGCAGAGGTGGGGGCGGCTATAATTCACCCCTCCACTTT. As protein: CASRGGGGYNSPLHF.

The chain carries TRBV11-2 and TRBJ2-3; 10 bases are a match to TRBD1. This CDR3 contains 17 residues. The ends lost 4 bases at V and 5 bases at J; junction bases unmatched: 12. CDR1 and CDR2 from the germline V gene are SGHAT and FQNNGV. The DNA for the CDR3 is TGTGCCAGCAGCTACACCCTCGGGACAGGGGAGGTAGATACGCAGTATTTT. Its protein is CASSYTLGTGEVDTQYF.

This chain joins TRBV11-3 and TRBJ2-7; TRBD2 is a possible D gene (5 bases). In germline, CDR1 is SGHNT, CDR2 YENEEA. V gave up 4 bases and J gave up 0 bases, with 13 bases separating them. The CDR3 is 15 residues long. The DNA for the CDR3 is TGTGCCAGCAGCTCCTGGACCGAGGGCTCCTACGAGCAGTACTTC. This gives the protein CASSSWTEGSYEQYF.

The chain employs TRBV5-1 and TRBJ2-3; D remains unclear. Germline V gene lookup returns CDR1 SGHRS and CDR2 YFSETQ. The CDR3 sequence is 15 residues long. V was cut by 1 base and J by 3 bases, with 12 bases left in between. The CDR3 loop reads CASSLTGPHTDTQYF. The CDR3, as DNA: TGCGCCAGCAGCTTGACCGGTCCCCATACAGATACGCAGTATTTT.

V and J are TRBV19 and TRBJ1-5; tentative D call: TRBD1 (6 bases). The ends were cut back, 5 bases at V and 7 bases at J, with 15 bases in the middle. This CDR3 region has 14 residues. The germline V gene encodes CDR1 LNHDA and CDR2 SQIVND (reference sequence). CDR3 coding DNA: TGTGCCAGTAGTCCCACAGGGTCTTGGCAGCCCCAGCATTTT. This sequence encodes CASSPTGSWQPQHF.

There are a few counts of this clone. The chain has TRBV7-2 and TRBJ2-7; 9 positions match TRBD1. The germline gives CDR1 SGHTA, CDR2 FQGNSA. The CDR3 spans 13 residues. V trimming: 5 bases; J trimming: 3 bases; junction bases outside the gene matches: 2. The CDR3 nucleotides read TGTGCCAGCAGCCGGGACAGGGTCTACGAGCAGTACTTC. Encoded protein: CASSRDRVYEQYF.

The chain carries TRBV27 and TRBJ2-5; 8 bases agree with TRBD1. This CDR3 comprises 13 residues. The V segment lost 6 bases and the J segment 1 base; nucleotides outside the gene matches: 1. The germline CDR1 and CDR2 sequences are MNHEY and SMNVEV (reference sequence). The CDR3 loop reads CASRTGGQETQYF. CDR3 bases: TGTGCCAGCAGAACAGGGGGCCAAGAGACCCAGTACTTC.

The chain employs TRBV27 and TRBJ2-3; D is perhaps TRBD2 (5 bases). Per the germline V gene, CDR1 is MNHEY and CDR2 is SMNVEV (reference sequence). The V end was cut by 3 bases, the J end by 0 bases, with 10 bases between. The CDR3 has 15 residues. The CDR3 nucleotides are TGTGCCAGCAGTTTCTGGCGGACTAGCACAGATACGCAGTATTTT. Translating it yields CASSFWRTSTDTQYF.

The chain carries TRBV2 and TRBJ1-1; 7 nucleotides line up with TRBD1. The length of the CDR3 is 15 residues. Germline V lookup: CDR1 SNHLY, CDR2 FYNNEI. Trimming cost V 6 bases and J 1 base; bases outside gene matches: 8. Written as DNA, the CDR3 is TGTGCCAGCAGAGACAGGGCTTGGGCGAACACTGAAGCTTTCTTT. It codes for CASRDRAWANTEAFF.

This clone was seen only once. J is TRBJ1-4 and V is TRBV27, with a weak D call TRBD1 (6 bases). V was trimmed by 5 bases and J by 7 bases, leaving 14 bases between them. Germline CDR1 MNHEY, CDR2 SMNVEV (reference sequence). The CDR3 covers 14 residues. CDR3: CASSPGHRAEKLFF. CDR3 bases: TGTGCCAGCAGTCCGGGACACCGTGCTGAAAAACTGTTTTTT.

The chain couples TRBV7-9 to TRBJ2-3; D is unresolved. V was trimmed by 3 bases and J by 0 bases, leaving 10 bases between them. CDR1 SEHNR and CDR2 FQNEAQ come from the germline V gene (reference sequence). The CDR3 extends over 15 amino acids. CDR3 loop: CASSFLVVSTDTQYF. The CDR3 nucleotides read TGTGCCAGCAGCTTTCTTGTCGTCAGCACAGATACGCAGTATTTT.

J is TRBJ2-3 and V is TRBV27; 8 nucleotides agree with TRBD1. Trimming at V came to 4 bases and at J to 2 bases, leaving 5 bases not matched to a gene. Looked up from germline, CDR1 is MNHEY and CDR2 is SMNVEV (reference sequence). This CDR3 is built from 15 residues. The CDR3 here is CASSSGTGPTDTQYF. CDR3 in DNA: TGTGCCAGCAGTTCCGGGACAGGTCCCACAGATACGCAGTATTTT.

The genes are TRBV6-5 and TRBJ2-2, with 9 bases that match TRBD1. The V and J ends lost 4 bases and 5 bases, in that order; junction bases with no gene match: 2. The germline CDR1 and CDR2 sequences are MNHEY and SVGAGI. CDR3 length equals 14 residues. CDR3 nucleotides: TGTGCCAGCAGTTGGACAGGGGAAACCGGGGAGCTGTTTTTT. Amino acids: CASSWTGETGELFF.